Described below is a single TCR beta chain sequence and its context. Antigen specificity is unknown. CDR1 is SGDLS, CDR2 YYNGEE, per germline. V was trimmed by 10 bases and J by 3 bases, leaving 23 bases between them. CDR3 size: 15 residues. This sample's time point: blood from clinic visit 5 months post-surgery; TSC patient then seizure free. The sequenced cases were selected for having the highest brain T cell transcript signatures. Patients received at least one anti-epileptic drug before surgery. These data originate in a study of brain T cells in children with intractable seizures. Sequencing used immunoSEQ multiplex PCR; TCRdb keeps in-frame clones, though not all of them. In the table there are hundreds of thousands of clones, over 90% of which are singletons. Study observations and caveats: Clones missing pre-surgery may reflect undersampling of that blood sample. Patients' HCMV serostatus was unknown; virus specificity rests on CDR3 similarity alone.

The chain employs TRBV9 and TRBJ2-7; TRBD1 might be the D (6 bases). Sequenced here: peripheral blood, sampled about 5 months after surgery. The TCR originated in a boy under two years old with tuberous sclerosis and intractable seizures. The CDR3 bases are TGTGCCGCCCCCCCCGTTGTCAGGGGTTACTACGAGCAGTACTTC. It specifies CAAPPVVRGYYEQYF. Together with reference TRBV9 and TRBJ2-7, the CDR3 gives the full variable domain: DSGVTQTPKHLITATGQRVTLRCSPRSGDLSVYWYQQSLDQGLQFLIQYYNGEERAKGNILERFSAQQFPDLHSELNLSSLELGDSALYFCAAPPVVRGYYEQYFGPGTRLTVT.